The 26 T cell receptor beta chains presented below share a single source sample, sequenced in a study of blood T cell repertoires in COVID-19. The table came from immunoSEQ multiplex PCR; TCRdb's copy has only in-frame clones and leaves some out. The table records around 500,000 clones, around 89% of them present only once. Sequenced sample: PBMCs or T cells enriched from blood (not recorded which). These receptor sequences come from a woman aged 40 to 49 who had recovered from COVID-19.

The chain has TRBV19 and TRBJ2-1; D possibly corresponds to TRBD2 (7 bases). V gave up 0 bases and J gave up 3 bases, with 15 bases separating them. This CDR3 contains 17 residues. Germline loops: CDR1 LNHDA, CDR2 SQIVND (reference sequence). The CDR3 loop reads CASSIDRAGAIYNEQFF. The CDR3 nucleotides are TGTGCCAGTAGTATAGATCGCGCGGGGGCGATCTACAATGAGCAGTTCTTC.

The chain employs TRBV9 and TRBJ2-1, with D perhaps matching TRBD2 (6 bases). This CDR3 has 16 residues. The V gene lost 3 bases and the J gene lost 6 bases, with 19 bases spanning the gap. CDR1 and CDR2 (germline): SGDLS, YYNGEE. The CDR3 DNA sequence: TGTGCCAGCAGCGGCAGACTAGAAGGGGCGGGCAATGAGCAGTTCTTC. This encodes CASSGRLEGAGNEQFF. The full variable domain, rest sourced from reference TRBV9 and TRBJ2-1, is DSGVTQTPKHLITATGQRVTLRCSPRSGDLSVYWYQQSLDQGLQFLIQYYNGEERAKGNILERFSAQQFPDLHSELNLSSLELGDSALYFCASSGRLEGAGNEQFFGPGTRLTVL.

This sequence joins TRBV10-1 and TRBJ2-5; 7 bases align to TRBD2. Germline V CDR1 and CDR2: WNHNN, SYGVQD (reference sequence). The CDR3 length is 15 residues. The V segment lost 2 bases and the J segment 1 base; nucleotides outside the gene matches: 4. The CDR3 loop is CASSEGASGQETQYF. The CDR3 DNA sequence: TGCGCCAGCAGTGAGGGTGCTAGCGGCCAAGAGACCCAGTACTTC.

The chain has TRBV6-2 or TRBV6-3 and TRBJ1-1; D might be TRBD1 (6 bases). CDR3 length equals 15 residues. Germline loops: CDR1 MNHEY, CDR2 SVGEGT. Trimming shortened V by 6 bases and J by 1 base, and 15 bases separated the two germline ends. This CDR3 is CASSPQGRGNTEAFF. The CDR3 region has the DNA TGTGCCAGCAGCCCTCAGGGGAGGGGGAACACTGAAGCTTTCTTT.

The V and J genes are TRBV20-1 and TRBJ2-3; tentative D call: TRBD1 (6 bases). Trimming removed 3 bases at V and 1 base at J, with 17 bases between. The CDR3 length is 16 residues. Looked up from germline, CDR1 is DFQATT and CDR2 is SNEGSKA (reference sequence). Here the CDR3 DNA reads TGCAGTGCTAGTGGAGTGGAAGGGGGAGGCACAGATACGCAGTATTTT. Its protein product is CSASGVEGGGTDTQYF.

The table lists this clone with a count of one. This chain joins TRBV7-2 and TRBJ2-6; 9 bases are a match to TRBD1. This CDR3 contains 18 residues. Trimming cost V 0 bases and J 0 bases; bases outside gene matches: 3. Germline CDR1 and CDR2: SGHTA and FQGNSA. CDR3 residues: CASSLAGQGPSGANVLTF. CDR3 in DNA: TGTGCCAGCAGCTTAGCGGGACAGGGCCCCTCTGGGGCCAACGTCCTGACTTTC.

The CDR3 here is CASSPGYRSYGYTF. The CDR3 DNA is TGTGCCAGCAGTCCAGGGTATCGATCCTATGGCTACACCTTC. The gene calls are TRBV6-2 or TRBV6-3 and TRBJ1-2; perhaps TRBD1 as D (5 bases). V lost 5 bases to trimming and J lost 4 bases, with 14 bases between them. CDR1 is MNHEY and CDR2 is SVGEGT in the germline V gene. This CDR3 comprises 14 residues.

The chain recombines TRBV2 with TRBJ2-7; 9 nucleotides align to TRBD2. CDR1 and CDR2 from the germline V gene are SNHLY and FYNNEI. V lost 1 base and J lost 5; bases outside the gene matches: 6. The CDR3 length is 15 residues. In DNA, the CDR3 is TGTGCCAGCAGTGAAGAGGGGACTAGCTTCCACGAGCAGTACTTC. Protein product: CASSEEGTSFHEQYF.

The chain recombines TRBV7-2 with TRBJ2-3; D possibly corresponds to TRBD2 (5 bases). The germline V gene encodes CDR1 SGHTA and CDR2 FQGNSA. This CDR3 contains 16 residues. V lost 5 bases and J 0 bases, leaving 15 bases between the germline ends. Here the CDR3 DNA reads TGTGCCAGCAGCGAGGGAGTATGGGGTAGCACAGATACGCAGTATTTT. Amino acid sequence: CASSEGVWGSTDTQYF.

The chain joins TRBV19 to TRBJ2-3; TRBD1 matches at 11 bases. Germline V gene data show CDR1 as LNHDA and CDR2 as SQIVND (reference sequence). CDR3 size: 14 residues. The V and J ends lost 5 bases and 5 bases, in that order; junction bases with no gene match: 3. CDR3 residues: CASSRTGGEDTQYF. The DNA for the CDR3 is TGTGCCAGTAGTCGGACAGGGGGCGAAGATACGCAGTATTTT.

The gene calls are TRBV11-2 and TRBJ1-2; 7 bases fit TRBD1. The CDR3 loop spans 15 amino acids. Per the germline V gene, CDR1 is SGHAT and CDR2 is FQNNGV. V gave up 5 bases and J gave up 3 bases; unmatched junction bases: 9. CDR3 residues: CASSPFGQAYYGYTF. CDR3 nucleotides: TGTGCCAGCAGCCCCTTCGGACAGGCGTACTATGGCTACACCTTC.

This chain uses TRBV7-2 with TRBJ2-1; a weak D match, TRBD2 (7 bases). CDR1 and CDR2 from the germline V gene are SGHTA and FQGNSA. This CDR3 comprises 16 residues. Trimming took off 4 bases at V and 7 bases at J, with 20 bases between the two ends. CDR3 nucleotides: TGTGCCAGCAGCTCCTATATAGGGGGAGGGCCTAATGAGCAGTTCTTC. Translation gives CASSSYIGGGPNEQFF.

The gene calls are TRBV27 and TRBJ2-7, with 9 bases aligning to TRBD1. CDR3 length equals 12 residues. Per germline, CDR1 MNHEY and CDR2 SMNVEV (reference sequence). The ends lost 9 bases at V and 3 bases at J; junction bases unmatched: 3. The CDR3 is CASWDRDYEQYF. The CDR3 DNA reads as TGTGCCAGTTGGGACAGGGACTACGAGCAGTACTTC.

V usage is TRBV24-1 and J usage is TRBJ2-1, with TRBD1 matching over 9 bases. This CDR3 has 15 amino acids. Trimming at V came to 7 bases and at J to 6 bases, leaving 9 bases not matched to a gene. The germline V gene has CDR1 KGHDR and CDR2 SFDVKD. CDR3 sequence reads: CATSHTGQGTNEQFF. The CDR3 coding sequence is TGTGCCACCAGCCACACGGGACAGGGAACCAATGAGCAGTTCTTC.

This rearrangement joins TRBV7-9 to TRBJ2-3; 14 bases are shared with TRBD2. J gave up 6 bases and V 5 bases, and 7 bases lay outside the gene matches. Germline V CDR1 and CDR2: SEHNR, FQNEAQ (reference sequence). The CDR3 is 16 amino acids. CDR3 nucleotide sequence: TGTGCCAGCAGCCGGGGACTAGCGGGAGTGGAGGATACGCAGTATTTT. Amino acids: CASSRGLAGVEDTQYF. The full variable domain, its missing parts supplied by reference TRBV7-9 and TRBJ2-3, is DTGVSQNPRHKITKRGQNVTFRCDPISEHNRLYWYRQTLGQGPEFLTYFQNEAQLEKSRLLSDRFSAERPKGSFSTLEIQRTEQGDSAMYLCASSRGLAGVEDTQYFGPGTRLTVL.

This sequence joins TRBV2 and TRBJ1-1; possibly TRBD1 for D (6 bases). The CDR3 is 12 residues long. The V gene lost 4 bases and the J gene lost 3 bases, with 6 bases spanning the gap. Germline assignment: CDR1 SNHLY and CDR2 FYNNEI. CDR3 coding DNA: TGTGCCAGCAGTGCAGGGGACACTGAAGCTTTCTTT. Translated, it gives CASSAGDTEAFF.

The chain is built from TRBV18 and TRBJ2-7, with TRBD1 identical over 7 bases. The CDR3 is 13 amino acids. Germline CDR1 and CDR2: KGHSH and LQKENI. V was clipped by 8 bases and J by 4 bases; unmatched bases: 8. This CDR3 is CASVPGQNYEQYF. CDR3 coding DNA: TGTGCCAGCGTTCCGGGACAGAATTACGAGCAGTACTTC. Complete variable domain (other parts from reference TRBV18 and TRBJ2-7): NAGVMQNPRHLVRRRGQEARLRCSPMKGHSHVYWYRQLPEEGLKFMVYLQKENIIDESGMPKERFSAEFPKEGPSILRIQQVVRGDSAAYFCASVPGQNYEQYFGPGTRLTVT.

The chain uses TRBV27 and TRBJ2-7, with TRBD2 identical over 10 bases. Germline V gives CDR1 MNHEY, CDR2 SMNVEV (reference sequence). The length of the CDR3 is 15 residues. Losses at the gene ends were 6 bases for V and 0 bases for J; bases not matched to a gene: 5. CDR3 region: CASSLSGRSSYEQYF. Written as DNA, the CDR3 is TGTGCCAGCAGCCTTAGCGGGAGGAGCTCCTACGAGCAGTACTTC.

The count of this clone is one. V is TRBV7-9 and J is TRBJ2-1; 7 bases are shared with TRBD2. This CDR3 is 14 amino acids long. The junction had 12 bases not matched to a gene; V was cut back by 10 bases and J by 6 bases. Germline V gene lookup returns CDR1 SEHNR and CDR2 FQNEAQ (reference sequence). DNA of the CDR3: TGTGCCACGCTACTAGCGAGAACACCCAATGAGCAGTTCTTC. It yields the protein CATLLARTPNEQFF. Full variable domain (outside the CDR3, taken from reference TRBV7-9 and TRBJ2-1): DTGVSQNPRHKITKRGQNVTFRCDPISEHNRLYWYRQTLGQGPEFLTYFQNEAQLEKSRLLSDRFSAERPKGSFSTLEIQRTEQGDSAMYLCATLLARTPNEQFFGPGTRLTVL.

In this sample, this clone turned up a few times. The chain recombines TRBV15 with TRBJ1-5, with a possible D match to TRBD1 (6 bases). This CDR3 spans 14 amino acids. Trimming left V 6 bases short and J 4 bases short, with 13 bases between. Germline loops: CDR1 LNHNV, CDR2 YYDKDF (reference sequence). The CDR3 region has the DNA TGTGCCACCAGGGACAACAGGGCGAATCAGCCCCAGCATTTT. Translated, it gives CATRDNRANQPQHF.

V and J are TRBV27 and TRBJ1-1, with TRBD1 identical over 9 bases. Trimming at V came to 4 bases and at J to 5 bases, leaving 8 bases not matched to a gene. The germline V gene has CDR1 MNHEY and CDR2 SMNVEV (reference sequence). This CDR3 has 15 residues. The CDR3 loop is CASSSTGGIWTEAFF. As DNA, the CDR3 is TGTGCCAGCAGTTCGACAGGGGGTATATGGACTGAAGCTTTCTTT.

The chain has TRBV9 and TRBJ2-3; 13 positions match TRBD2. The CDR3 runs 17 residues. The ends lost 3 bases at V and 6 bases at J; junction bases unmatched: 10. Germline loops: CDR1 SGDLS, CDR2 YYNGEE. The CDR3 bases are TGTGCCAGCAGCGATACTAAGGGACTAGCGGGAAGGGATACGCAGTATTTT. Its translation is CASSDTKGLAGRDTQYF.

V and J are TRBV18 and TRBJ1-1; D is perhaps TRBD1 (5 bases). V lost 3 bases to trimming and J lost 1 base, with 12 bases between them. Germline V lookup: CDR1 KGHSH, CDR2 LQKENI. The CDR3 runs to 15 residues. CDR3 protein: CASSPGPQGNTEAFF. CDR3 DNA sequence: TGTGCCAGCTCACCTGGGCCCCAGGGGAACACTGAAGCTTTCTTT.

The chain carries TRBV10-1 and TRBJ2-7; no reliable D call. V lost 2 bases and J 2 bases, leaving 10 bases between the germline ends. The CDR3 loop spans 14 amino acids. CDR1 and CDR2 from the germline V gene are WNHNN and SYGVQD (reference sequence). In DNA, the CDR3 is TGCGCCAGCAGTGAGAACGTAAGAGCCTACGAGCAGTACTTC. Translation gives CASSENVRAYEQYF.

The chain uses TRBV18 and TRBJ2-5; 13 bases match TRBD2. The CDR3 contains 15 residues. J lost 5 bases, V lost 2 bases, and 2 bases had no gene match. Looked up from germline, CDR1 is KGHSH and CDR2 is LQKENI. CDR3 protein: CASSPGLAGEETQYF. CDR3 sequence (DNA): TGTGCCAGCTCACCAGGACTAGCGGGAGAGGAGACCCAGTACTTC.

The CDR3 DNA sequence: TGTGCCAGCAGCTTACTCCCCACTCCTCGTAATGAGCAGTTCTTC. This gives the protein CASSLLPTPRNEQFF. The genes are TRBV7-6 and TRBJ2-1; D not resolved. Trimming left V 2 bases short and J 7 bases short, with 15 bases between. Per the germline V gene, CDR1 is SGHVS and CDR2 is FNYEAQ. CDR3 size: 15 residues.